The following is a TCR beta chain sequence with its context. This clonotype was observed many times. Its antigen is currently not known. Base-call qualities are not available, and no considerably larger clone is one nucleotide away. The TCR beta CDR3 regions were amplified from the RNA transcripts. A first-round RT-PCR of the TCR CDR3 used the HTBI primer set with the Qiagen OneStep RT-PCR kit. A second multiplex PCR round built the libraries, followed by size selection and purification. Sequencing of the libraries was done on an Illumina HiSeq2000 using paired-end 100 bp reads. Processing in the source paper ran as follows. SOAPnuke was used to process the raw data, with reads discarded if the reads contained adapters or uncalled bases, had a mean Phred below 15, or lacked an exact constant-primer or identifier match. COPE v1.2.5 was used to merge high-quality paired reads, and clonotypes were defined as unique nucleotide sequences. MiTCR v1.1 was used to align clonotypes to the IMGT TRBV, TRBD and TRBJ reference segments. Analysis was restricted to V-J combinations with a frequency above 0.0001, which covered 99.2% of repertoires. The TCS score was defined as F50 (clonal expansion) divided by E x V (chaos), with BLOSUM62-based TCRdist calculated between CDR3 peptides within each V-J. Welch's t-statistics and random forest reduced 500 to 550 V-J features to about 12, which were used in a naive Bayes classifier (R e1071). Thyroid-blood repertoire similarity was quantified with the Morisita-Horn index. Clones were called with MiXCR by TCRdb after fastp trimmed the public reads at Q25, and only in-frame beta chains were retained. Every entry covers one CDR3 protein and lists the most common genes and DNA from its rows. V and J calls and clone size were set by TCRdb, not the authors. The sample table holds roughly 700,000 distinct CDR3 sequences, of which around 40% were seen once. The top ten constitute less than 35% of the sample.

The entry originates in a study of T cells in Graves' hyperthyroidism and ophthalmopathy (dated by TCRdb to about 2019). Broadly, across the study: Peripheral blood samples were taken at the time of initial diagnosis, prior to any treatment. Thyroid tissue and blood T-cell repertoires from several Graves' hyperthyroidism patients were also compared in the study. TCR Vbeta CDR3 sequencing of roughly 140 peripheral blood samples (about 45 ophthalmopathy, over 70 hyperthyroidism and approximately 17 progressor patients) is reported in the paper. Prospective prediction of ophthalmopathy was tested in an independent validation cohort consisting of some 20 hyperthyroidism patients and approximately 16 patients who later progressed to ophthalmopathy. To identify TCR V-J signatures that set the groups apart, the researchers used a discovery cohort of roughly 100 patients, made up of 43 with Graves' ophthalmopathy and some 58 with stable Graves' hyperthyroidism. The roughly 90 discovery patients were divided at random into training and test sets in a 7:3 ratio. Following sampling, methimazole starting at 30 mg daily was given to hyperthyroidism patients, and high-dose intravenous methylprednisolone was given to ophthalmopathy patients.

The paper as a whole reports these results and caveats: In validation, progression to ophthalmopathy was predicted by the model with 65% to 71% sensitivity and under 85% specificity, a median of around 5.9 months before onset. Blood samples also contained most of the expanded thyroid clonotypes (frequency above 0.001), which suggests that blood repertoires may reflect thyroid immune responses. A model built on a 13 V-J signature distinguished ophthalmopathy from stable hyperthyroidism, reaching roughly 88% sensitivity and 81.08% specificity in cross-validation and 80%/75% in testing. No statistical method was used to set the sample size in advance, and investigators knew the group allocation.

Stable Graves' hyperthyroidism was defined as the absence of progression to ophthalmopathy over 18 months of follow-up. Hyperthyroidism patients were newly diagnosed, with disease duration under 2 months, and aged 18 to 65 years. Any patient with an uncontrolled infection, another autoimmune disease, pregnancy or lactation was excluded. Diagnoses relied on clinical symptoms, serum thyroxine and TRAb, thyroid ultrasound and orbital computed tomography. PBMCs were isolated from about 10 ml of fresh peripheral blood by Ficoll-Paque density gradient centrifugation. Trizol reagent was used to extract total RNA, and RNA quality was then checked on an Agilent 2100 Bioanalyzer. Reading the germline V gene gives CDR1 SGHTA and CDR2 FQGNSA. The CDR3 runs 12 residues from the cysteine to the phenylalanine. The only DNA kept is the CDR3, 36 bases in frame from the first base. V is clipped by 1 base and J by 6 bases, and the sequence between their germline boundaries is 6 bases long.

Rearrangement joined TRBV7-2 to TRBJ2-5; the D gene remains uncertain. The sequencing sample was made of blood. This TCR was recovered from a woman aged 40 to 50 with Graves' hyperthyroidism. CDR3 region: CASSLGSKTQYF. The nucleotide sequence reads TGTGCCAGCAGCTTAGGGTCAAAGACCCAGTACTTC.